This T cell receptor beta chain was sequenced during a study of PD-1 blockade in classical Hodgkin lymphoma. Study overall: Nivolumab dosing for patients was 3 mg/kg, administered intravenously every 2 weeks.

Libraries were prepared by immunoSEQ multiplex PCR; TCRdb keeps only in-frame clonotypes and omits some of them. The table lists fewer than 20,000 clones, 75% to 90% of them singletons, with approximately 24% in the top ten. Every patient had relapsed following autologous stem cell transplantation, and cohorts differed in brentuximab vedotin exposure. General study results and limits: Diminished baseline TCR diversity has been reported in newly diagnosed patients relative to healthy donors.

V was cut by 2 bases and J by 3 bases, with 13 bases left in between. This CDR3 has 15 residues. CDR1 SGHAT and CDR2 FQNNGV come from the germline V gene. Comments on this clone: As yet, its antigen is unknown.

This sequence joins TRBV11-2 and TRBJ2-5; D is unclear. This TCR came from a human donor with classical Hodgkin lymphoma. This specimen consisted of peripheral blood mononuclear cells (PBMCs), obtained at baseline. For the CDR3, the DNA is TGTGCCAGCAGCTTAATGGGCCTTCTTAAAGAGACCCAGTACTTC. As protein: CASSLMGLLKETQYF. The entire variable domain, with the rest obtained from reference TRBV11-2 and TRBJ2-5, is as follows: EAGVAQSPRYKIIEKRQSVAFWCNPISGHATLYWYQQILGQGPKLLIQFQNNGVVDDSQLPKDRFSAERLKGVDSTLKIQPAKLEDSAVYLCASSLMGLLKETQYFGPGTRLLVL.